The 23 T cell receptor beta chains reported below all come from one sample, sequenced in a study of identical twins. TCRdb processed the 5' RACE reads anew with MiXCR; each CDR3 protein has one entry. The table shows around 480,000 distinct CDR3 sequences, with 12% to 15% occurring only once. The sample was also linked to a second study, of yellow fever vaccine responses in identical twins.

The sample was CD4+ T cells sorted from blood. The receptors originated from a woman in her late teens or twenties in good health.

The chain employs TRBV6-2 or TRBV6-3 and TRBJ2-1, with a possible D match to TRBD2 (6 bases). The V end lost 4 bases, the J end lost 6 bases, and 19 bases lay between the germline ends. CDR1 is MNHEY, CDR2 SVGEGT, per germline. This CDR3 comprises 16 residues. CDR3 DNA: TGTGCCAGCAGTTTTTTGTGGGGGAGGAAATCCAATGAGCAGTTCTTC. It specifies CASSFLWGRKSNEQFF.

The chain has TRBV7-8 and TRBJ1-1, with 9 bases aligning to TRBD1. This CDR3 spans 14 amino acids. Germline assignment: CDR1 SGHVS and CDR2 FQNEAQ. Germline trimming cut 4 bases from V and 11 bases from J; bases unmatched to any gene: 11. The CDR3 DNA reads TGTGCCAGCAGCTCGACCGGGACAGGGAATGTTGCTTTCTTT. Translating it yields CASSSTGTGNVAFF.

The CDR3 DNA reads TGTGCCAGCAGCTTCAGCGGAGGGGGCCGGGGGCAGTTCTTC. This sequence encodes CASSFSGGGRGQFF. The chain recombines TRBV28 with TRBJ2-1; D perhaps matches TRBD1 (7 bases). Germline lookup yields CDR1 MDHEN and CDR2 SYDVKM. CDR3 length equals 14 residues. V shed 6 bases and J shed 12 bases, with 21 bases lying between them.

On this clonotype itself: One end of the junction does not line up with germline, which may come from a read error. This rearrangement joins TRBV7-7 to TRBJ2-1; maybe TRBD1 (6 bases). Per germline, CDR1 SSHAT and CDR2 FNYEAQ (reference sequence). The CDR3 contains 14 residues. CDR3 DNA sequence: TGTGCTAGCAGCACAGGGAGCTTAAACAATGAGCAGTTCTTC. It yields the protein CASSTGSLNNEQFF.

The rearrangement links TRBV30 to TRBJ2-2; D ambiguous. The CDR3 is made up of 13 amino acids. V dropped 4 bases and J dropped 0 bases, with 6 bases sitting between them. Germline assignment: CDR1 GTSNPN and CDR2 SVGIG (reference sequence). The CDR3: CAWIGSNTGELFF. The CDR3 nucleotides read TGTGCCTGGATCGGTTCGAACACCGGGGAGCTGTTTTTT.

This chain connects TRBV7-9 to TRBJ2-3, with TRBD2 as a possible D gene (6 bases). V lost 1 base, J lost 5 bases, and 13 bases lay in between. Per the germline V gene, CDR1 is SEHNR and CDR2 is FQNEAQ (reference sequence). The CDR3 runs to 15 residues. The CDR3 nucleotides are TGTGCCAGCAGCTTAGTTGCGGGACGGGTAGATACGCAGTATTTT. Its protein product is CASSLVAGRVDTQYF.

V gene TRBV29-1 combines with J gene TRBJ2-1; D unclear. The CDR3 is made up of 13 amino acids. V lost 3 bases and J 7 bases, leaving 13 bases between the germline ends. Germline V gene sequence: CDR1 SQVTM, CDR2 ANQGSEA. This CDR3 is CSVDGPPGNEQFF. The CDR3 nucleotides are TGCAGCGTTGATGGGCCCCCTGGGAATGAGCAGTTCTTC.

CDR3 nucleotides: TGCGCCAGCAGCCAAGATGGGCAGCGCACAGATACGCAGTATTTT. Residues: CASSQDGQRTDTQYF. The chain carries TRBV4-3 and TRBJ2-3; D is unclear. From germline, CDR1 is LGHNA and CDR2 YSLEER. There are 15 residues in the CDR3. V was trimmed by 0 bases and J by 1 base, leaving 8 bases between them.

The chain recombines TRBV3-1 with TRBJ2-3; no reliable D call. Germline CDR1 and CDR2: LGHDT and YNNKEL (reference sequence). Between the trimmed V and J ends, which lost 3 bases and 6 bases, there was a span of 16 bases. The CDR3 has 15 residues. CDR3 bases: TGTGCCAGCAGCCAGTTCCTATCCCCCGGGGATACGCAGTATTTT. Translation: CASSQFLSPGDTQYF.

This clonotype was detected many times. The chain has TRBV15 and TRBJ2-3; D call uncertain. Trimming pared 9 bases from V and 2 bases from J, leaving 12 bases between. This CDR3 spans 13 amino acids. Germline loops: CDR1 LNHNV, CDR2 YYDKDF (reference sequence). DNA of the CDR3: TGTGCCACAACTCGATTCCTCACAGATACGCAGTATTTT. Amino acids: CATTRFLTDTQYF. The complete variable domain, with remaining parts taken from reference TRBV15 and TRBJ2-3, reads DAMVIQNPRYQVTQFGKPVTLSCSQTLNHNVMYWYQQKSSQAPKLLFHYYDKDFNNEADTPDNFQSRRPNTSFCFLDIRSPGLGDTAMYLCATTRFLTDTQYFGPGTRLTVL.

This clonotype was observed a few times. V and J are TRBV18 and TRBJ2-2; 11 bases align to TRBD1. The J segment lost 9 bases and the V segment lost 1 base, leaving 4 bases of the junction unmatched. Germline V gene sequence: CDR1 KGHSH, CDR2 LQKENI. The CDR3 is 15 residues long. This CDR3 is CASSPLDRGHRELFF. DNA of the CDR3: TGTGCCAGCTCACCACTGGACAGGGGGCATCGGGAGCTGTTTTTT.

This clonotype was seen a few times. The CDR3 loop is CASSQRLSKDEKLFF. The DNA for the CDR3 is TGTGCCAGCAGCCAACGATTATCGAAGGATGAAAAACTGTTTTTT. The V gene is TRBV4-2, the J gene TRBJ1-4; D is unclear. With 2 bases removed from V and 6 bases from J, the gap between germline ends came to 13 bases. CDR1 is LGHNA, CDR2 YNFKEQ, per germline. The CDR3 loop spans 15 amino acids.

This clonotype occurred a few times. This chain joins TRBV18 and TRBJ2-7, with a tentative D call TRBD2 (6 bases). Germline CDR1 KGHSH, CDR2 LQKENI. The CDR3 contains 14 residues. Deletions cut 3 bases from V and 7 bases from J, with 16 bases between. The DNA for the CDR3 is TGTGCCAGCTCACCCCCCTTACCGGGGGATGAGCAGTACTTC. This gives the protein CASSPPLPGDEQYF.

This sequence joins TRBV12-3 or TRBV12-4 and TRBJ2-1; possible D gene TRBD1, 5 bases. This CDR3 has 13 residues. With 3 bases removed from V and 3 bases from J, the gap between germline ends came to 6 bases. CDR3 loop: CASSLTVYNEQFF. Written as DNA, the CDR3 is TGTGCCAGCAGTTTGACAGTCTACAATGAGCAGTTCTTC.

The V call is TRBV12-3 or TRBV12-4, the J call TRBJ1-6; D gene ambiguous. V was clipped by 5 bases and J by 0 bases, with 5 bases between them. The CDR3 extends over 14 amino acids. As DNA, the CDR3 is TGTGCCAGCAGTAGTAGCTCCTATAATTCACCCCTCCACTTT. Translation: CASSSSSYNSPLHF.

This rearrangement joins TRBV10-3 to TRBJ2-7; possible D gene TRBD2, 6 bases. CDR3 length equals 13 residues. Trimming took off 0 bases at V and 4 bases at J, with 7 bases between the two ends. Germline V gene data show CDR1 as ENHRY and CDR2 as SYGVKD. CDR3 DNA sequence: TGTGCCATCAGTGAGTCAGGAGGGTACGAGCAGTACTTC. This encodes CAISESGGYEQYF.

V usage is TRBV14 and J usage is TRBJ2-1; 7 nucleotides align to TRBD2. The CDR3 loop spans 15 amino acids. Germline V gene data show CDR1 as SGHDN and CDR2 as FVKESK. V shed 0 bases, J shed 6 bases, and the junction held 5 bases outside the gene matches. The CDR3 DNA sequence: TGTGCCAGCAGCCAAGAGGGCGGGAGTGCCAATGAGCAGTTCTTC. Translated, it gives CASSQEGGSANEQFF.

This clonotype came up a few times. Here the CDR3 reads CASSPGPGGTIQYF. CDR3 bases: TGTGCCAGCAGCCCCGGGCCAGGTGGAACCATTCAGTACTTC. The chain joins TRBV28 to TRBJ2-4; D is unclear. Germline-derived CDR1 and CDR2 are MDHEN and SYDVKM. CDR3 length: 14 amino acids. Between the trimmed V and J ends, which lost 6 bases and 9 bases, there was a span of 18 bases.

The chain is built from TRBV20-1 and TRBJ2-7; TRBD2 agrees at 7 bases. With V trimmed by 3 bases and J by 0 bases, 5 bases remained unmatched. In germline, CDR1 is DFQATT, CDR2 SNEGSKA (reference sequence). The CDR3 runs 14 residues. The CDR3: CSARLRGSSYEQYF. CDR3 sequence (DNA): TGCAGTGCTAGGTTGCGCGGGAGCTCCTACGAGCAGTACTTC.

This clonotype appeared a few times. The DNA of the CDR3 is TGTGCCAGCAGCTTAAGGACTAGCCCCACAGATACGCAGTATTTT. It codes for CASSLRTSPTDTQYF. The rearrangement uses TRBV7-2 and TRBJ2-3, with 8 bases identical to TRBD2. This CDR3 is 15 amino acids long. Germline V gene sequence: CDR1 SGHTA, CDR2 FQGNSA. The V and J ends lost 2 bases and 2 bases, in that order; junction bases with no gene match: 3.

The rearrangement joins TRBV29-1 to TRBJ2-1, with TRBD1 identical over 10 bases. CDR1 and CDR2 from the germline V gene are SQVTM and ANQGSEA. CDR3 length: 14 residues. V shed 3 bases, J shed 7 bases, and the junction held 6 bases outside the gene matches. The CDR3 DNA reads TGCAGCGTTGATGGGACAGGGGTAGGGAATGAGCAGTTCTTC. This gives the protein CSVDGTGVGNEQFF.

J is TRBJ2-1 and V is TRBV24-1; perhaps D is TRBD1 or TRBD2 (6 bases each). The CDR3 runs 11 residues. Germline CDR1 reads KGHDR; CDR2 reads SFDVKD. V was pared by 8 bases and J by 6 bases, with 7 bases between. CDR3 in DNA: TGTGCCACCAAGGGGGGCAATGAGCAGTTCTTC. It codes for CATKGGNEQFF.

Here the CDR3 reads CASSPSQGYGYTF. Here the CDR3 DNA reads TGTGCCAGCAGTCCTTCGCAGGGCTATGGCTACACCTTC. This rearrangement joins TRBV27 to TRBJ1-2, with D perhaps matching TRBD1 (5 bases). This CDR3 comprises 13 residues. V was pared by 5 bases and J by 4 bases, with 11 bases between. CDR1 and CDR2 from the germline V gene are MNHEY and SMNVEV (reference sequence).